This TCR beta chain is drawn from a study of T cell repertoires in cytomegalovirus infection. One entry per CDR3 protein results from TCRdb running MiXCR on the reads. The sample shows around 530,000 distinct CDR3 sequences, less than 30% of them seen only once. Germline V gene lookup returns CDR1 SGHNT and CDR2 YENEEA. J gave up 7 bases and V 5 bases, and 5 bases lay outside the gene matches. The CDR3 is 15 residues long. Sequenced: PBMCs. The TCR was taken from a human donor in good health (CMV status not recorded). Some clones in this sample may be carry-over from other donors' samples. The chain is built from TRBV11-3 and TRBJ2-3; 14 bases are shared with TRBD2. Here the CDR3 reads CASSPGTSGRNTQYF. The CDR3 DNA reads as TGTGCCAGCAGCCCCGGGACTAGCGGGAGAAATACGCAGTATTTT.